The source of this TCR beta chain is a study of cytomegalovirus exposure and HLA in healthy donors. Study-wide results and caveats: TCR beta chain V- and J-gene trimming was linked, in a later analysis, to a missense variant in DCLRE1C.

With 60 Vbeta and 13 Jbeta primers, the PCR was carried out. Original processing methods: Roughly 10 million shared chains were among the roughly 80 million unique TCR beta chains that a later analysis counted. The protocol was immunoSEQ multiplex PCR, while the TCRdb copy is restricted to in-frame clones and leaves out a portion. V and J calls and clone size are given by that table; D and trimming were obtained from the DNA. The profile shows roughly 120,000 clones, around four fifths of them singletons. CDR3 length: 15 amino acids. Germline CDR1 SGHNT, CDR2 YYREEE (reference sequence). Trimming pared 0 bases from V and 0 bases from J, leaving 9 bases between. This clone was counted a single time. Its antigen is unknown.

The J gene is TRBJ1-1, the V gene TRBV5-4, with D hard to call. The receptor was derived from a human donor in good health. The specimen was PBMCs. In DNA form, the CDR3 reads TGTGCCAGCAGCTTGGGGTTTGAGGTGAACACTGAAGCTTTCTTT. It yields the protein CASSLGFEVNTEAFF.